A selection of T cell receptor beta chains follows, all from one sample in a study of control samples from healthy donors and cancer patients. TCRdb's table, derived via immunoSEQ multiplex PCR, lists solely in-frame clones and lacks some. The table has approximately 74,000 clones, 85% to 95% seen once. The sequenced material came from blood. These receptors all come from a woman aged 30 to 39 in good health. The CDR3 runs from the conserved cysteine through the conserved F or W. The D gene is left open where the match is weak. Not all rows give a size; the values are once, few, many and, for expanded clones, a class.

d_call: .; j_call: TRBJ2-3; clone_size: once; v_call: TRBV4-1; cdr3_aa: CASTEATSTDTQYF; cdr3_nt: TGCGCCAGCACTGAGGCAACTAGCACAGATACGCAGTATTTT
d_call: TRBD1; j_call: TRBJ2-1; clone_size: .; v_call: TRBV9; cdr3_aa: CASSVEVGQGARNEQFF; cdr3_nt: TGTGCCAGCAGCGTAGAGGTCGGACAGGGGGCGCGAAATGAGCAGTTCTTC
d_call: .; j_call: TRBJ1-4; clone_size: once; v_call: TRBV20-1; cdr3_aa: CSVNSDGKLFF; cdr3_nt: TGCAGTGTTAACAGCGACGGAAAACTGTTTTTT
d_call: .; j_call: TRBJ1-1; clone_size: .; v_call: TRBV12-3/TRBV12-4; cdr3_aa: CASSLWGSEAFF; cdr3_nt: TGTGCCAGCAGTTTATGGGGCTCTGAAGCTTTCTTT
d_call: .; j_call: TRBJ1-3; clone_size: .; v_call: TRBV10-3; cdr3_aa: CAISDSVSSGNTIYF; cdr3_nt: TGTGCCATCAGTGATAGCGTTTCCTCTGGAAACACCATATATTTT
d_call: .; j_call: TRBJ2-2; clone_size: .; v_call: TRBV28; cdr3_aa: CATYTGLNTGELFF; cdr3_nt: TGTGCCACCTACACAGGATTGAACACCGGGGAGCTGTTTTTT
d_call: .; j_call: TRBJ1-1; clone_size: .; v_call: TRBV19; cdr3_aa: CASSTPPGRGSTEAFF; cdr3_nt: TGTGCCAGTAGTACCCCACCTGGGAGGGGATCCACTGAAGCTTTCTTT
d_call: TRBD1; j_call: TRBJ1-6; clone_size: .; v_call: TRBV27; cdr3_aa: CASSLLTGGNSPLHF; cdr3_nt: TGTGCCAGCAGTTTATTGACAGGGGGTAATTCACCCCTCCACTTT
d_call: .; j_call: TRBJ1-1; clone_size: .; v_call: TRBV5-4; cdr3_aa: CASSLAGALEAFF; cdr3_nt: TGTGCCAGCAGCTTGGCGGGGGCCCTTGAAGCTTTCTTT
d_call: .; j_call: TRBJ2-1; clone_size: .; v_call: TRBV24-1; cdr3_aa: CATSDALSGEQFF; cdr3_nt: TGTGCCACCAGTGATGCTCTTAGCGGAGAGCAGTTCTTC
d_call: .; j_call: TRBJ1-1; clone_size: .; v_call: TRBV3-1/TRBV3-2; cdr3_aa: CASTRGSTRDTEAFF; cdr3_nt: TGTGCCAGCACCCGGGGCAGCACCAGGGACACTGAAGCTTTCTTT
d_call: .; j_call: TRBJ2-2; clone_size: once; v_call: TRBV6-4; cdr3_aa: CASSDSSGDTGELFF; cdr3_nt: TGTGCCAGCAGTGACTCTTCAGGGGACACCGGGGAGCTGTTTTTT
d_call: TRBD2; j_call: TRBJ2-5; clone_size: .; v_call: TRBV4-1; cdr3_aa: CASSQGELAGQETQYF; cdr3_nt: TGCGCCAGCAGCCAAGGCGAACTAGCGGGACAAGAGACCCAGTACTTC
d_call: .; j_call: TRBJ1-1; clone_size: .; v_call: TRBV18; cdr3_aa: CASSVQEANTEAFF; cdr3_nt: TGTGCCAGCTCAGTACAGGAGGCGAACACTGAAGCTTTCTTT
d_call: .; j_call: TRBJ1-2; clone_size: once; v_call: TRBV2; cdr3_aa: CAGVPGREESYTF; cdr3_nt: TGTGCCGGAGTCCCGGGCAGGGAGGAAAGCTACACCTTC
d_call: .; j_call: TRBJ2-2; clone_size: .; v_call: TRBV27; cdr3_aa: CASRQGAGELFF; cdr3_nt: TGTGCCAGCAGGCAGGGAGCCGGGGAGCTGTTTTTT
d_call: TRBD1; j_call: TRBJ1-5; clone_size: .; v_call: TRBV28; cdr3_aa: CASSRDSLNQPQHF; cdr3_nt: TGTGCCAGCAGTCGGGACAGCCTCAATCAGCCCCAGCATTTT
d_call: .; j_call: TRBJ1-6; clone_size: once; v_call: TRBV6-6; cdr3_aa: CASSYDGSYNSPLHF; cdr3_nt: TGTGCCAGCAGTTACGATGGGTCCTATAATTCACCCCTCCACTTT
d_call: .; j_call: TRBJ1-1; clone_size: .; v_call: TRBV19; cdr3_aa: CASSFWTEAEAFF; cdr3_nt: TGTGCCAGTAGTTTCTGGACGGAGGCTGAAGCTTTCTTT
d_call: TRBD1; j_call: TRBJ1-5; clone_size: .; v_call: TRBV7-8; cdr3_aa: CASSPDRPSNQPQHF; cdr3_nt: TGTGCCAGCAGCCCGGACAGGCCTAGCAATCAGCCCCAGCATTTT
d_call: TRBD1; j_call: TRBJ1-5; clone_size: .; v_call: TRBV28; cdr3_aa: CAARRQGVNQPQHF; cdr3_nt: TGTGCCGCCCGCCGACAGGGAGTGAATCAGCCCCAGCATTTT
d_call: TRBD1; j_call: TRBJ2-1; clone_size: .; v_call: TRBV6-2/TRBV6-3; cdr3_aa: CASIPTGGALGVGDEQFF; cdr3_nt: TGTGCCAGCATCCCTACAGGGGGCGCATTGGGTGTAGGGGATGAGCAGTTCTTC
d_call: .; j_call: TRBJ1-6; clone_size: .; v_call: TRBV3-1/TRBV3-2; cdr3_aa: CASSRLGGQGSPLHF; cdr3_nt: TGTGCCAGCAGCCGTCTGGGGGGACAAGGATCACCCCTCCACTTT
d_call: .; j_call: TRBJ1-5; clone_size: .; v_call: TRBV2; cdr3_aa: CASNEGPGRSNQPQHF; cdr3_nt: TGTGCCAGCAACGAGGGTCCAGGGAGAAGCAATCAGCCCCAGCATTTT
d_call: TRBD1; j_call: TRBJ1-2; clone_size: .; v_call: TRBV2; cdr3_aa: CASRAGTGEYGYTF; cdr3_nt: TGTGCCAGCAGGGCCGGGACAGGAGAATATGGCTACACCTTC
d_call: .; j_call: TRBJ2-3; clone_size: .; v_call: TRBV7-8; cdr3_aa: CASSFLTDTQYF; cdr3_nt: TGTGCCAGCAGCTTCCTCACAGATACGCAGTATTTT
d_call: .; j_call: TRBJ1-2; clone_size: .; v_call: TRBV5-4; cdr3_aa: CASSFSESNYGYTF; cdr3_nt: TGTGCCAGCAGCTTTTCGGAATCTAACTATGGCTACACCTTC
d_call: .; j_call: TRBJ1-6; clone_size: .; v_call: TRBV24-1; cdr3_aa: CATSGRTGYSYNSPLHF; cdr3_nt: TGTGCCACCAGTGGCCGGACCGGATACTCCTATAATTCACCCCTCCACTTT
d_call: .; j_call: TRBJ1-1; clone_size: .; v_call: TRBV27; cdr3_aa: CASSLWGDMNTEAFF; cdr3_nt: TGTGCCAGCAGTTTATGGGGAGATATGAACACTGAAGCTTTCTTT
d_call: .; j_call: TRBJ1-1; clone_size: .; v_call: TRBV2; cdr3_aa: CASTVGRNTEAFF; cdr3_nt: TGTGCCAGCACCGTGGGGCGGAACACTGAAGCTTTCTTT
d_call: TRBD2; j_call: TRBJ2-1; clone_size: .; v_call: TRBV3-1/TRBV3-2; cdr3_aa: CASSASGVYNEQFF; cdr3_nt: TGTGCCAGCAGCGCCAGCGGGGTCTACAATGAGCAGTTCTTC
d_call: TRBD1; j_call: TRBJ1-5; clone_size: .; v_call: TRBV4-1; cdr3_aa: CASSQAGGFQPQHF; cdr3_nt: TGCGCCAGCAGCCAAGCAGGGGGGTTTCAGCCCCAGCATTTT
d_call: .; j_call: TRBJ1-5; clone_size: once; v_call: TRBV2; cdr3_aa: CASSEWYSNQPQHF; cdr3_nt: TGTGCCAGCAGTGAATGGTATAGCAATCAGCCCCAGCATTTT
d_call: TRBD1; j_call: TRBJ2-2; clone_size: .; v_call: TRBV7-6; cdr3_aa: CASSSLSGGIGELFF; cdr3_nt: TGTGCCAGCAGCTCTCTCTCAGGGGGCATCGGGGAGCTGTTTTTT
d_call: .; j_call: TRBJ2-3; clone_size: .; v_call: TRBV13; cdr3_aa: CASSAVVEARVPDTQYF; cdr3_nt: TGTGCCAGCAGCGCCGTCGTCGAGGCCCGGGTTCCAGATACGCAGTATTTT
d_call: .; j_call: TRBJ1-2; clone_size: .; v_call: TRBV5-1; cdr3_aa: CASSFGGSYGYTF; cdr3_nt: TGCGCCAGCAGCTTCGGGGGAAGCTATGGCTACACCTTC
d_call: TRBD1; j_call: TRBJ1-1; clone_size: few; v_call: TRBV19; cdr3_aa: CASSVPSGTGGTEAFF; cdr3_nt: TGTGCCAGTAGTGTCCCCTCCGGGACAGGGGGTACTGAAGCTTTCTTT
d_call: .; j_call: TRBJ2-7; clone_size: .; v_call: TRBV21-1; cdr3_aa: CASRGMLSPFHYEQYF; cdr3_nt: TGTGCCAGCAGAGGAATGTTGTCCCCCTTTCACTACGAGCAGTACTTC
d_call: .; j_call: TRBJ1-1; clone_size: .; v_call: TRBV27; cdr3_aa: CASSRGFDLTEAFF; cdr3_nt: TGTGCCAGCAGTCGTGGATTCGATCTTACTGAAGCTTTCTTT
d_call: .; j_call: TRBJ2-2; clone_size: .; v_call: TRBV18; cdr3_aa: CASSPEGLNTGELFF; cdr3_nt: TGTGCCAGCTCACCAGAAGGACTCAACACCGGGGAGCTGTTTTTT
d_call: .; j_call: TRBJ2-5; clone_size: .; v_call: TRBV9; cdr3_aa: CASSVGESLIETQYF; cdr3_nt: TGTGCCAGCAGCGTAGGGGAAAGTCTGATAGAGACCCAGTACTTC
d_call: .; j_call: TRBJ2-1; clone_size: .; v_call: TRBV30; cdr3_aa: CAWSASLPGLSYNEQFF; cdr3_nt: TGTGCCTGGAGTGCCTCGCTTCCGGGGCTCTCCTACAATGAGCAGTTCTTC
d_call: .; j_call: TRBJ1-2; clone_size: .; v_call: TRBV3-1/TRBV3-2; cdr3_aa: CASSQVTNLTRYGYTF; cdr3_nt: TGTGCCAGCAGCCAAGTCACCAACTTAACACGTTATGGCTACACCTTC
d_call: .; j_call: TRBJ1-2; clone_size: .; v_call: TRBV10-2; cdr3_aa: CASSESKDGAYGYTF; cdr3_nt: TGCGCCAGCAGTGAGTCTAAAGACGGGGCCTATGGCTACACCTTC
d_call: .; j_call: TRBJ2-7; clone_size: .; v_call: TRBV7-9; cdr3_aa: CASSYGAYYEQYF; cdr3_nt: TGTGCCAGCAGCTATGGGGCTTACTACGAGCAGTACTTC